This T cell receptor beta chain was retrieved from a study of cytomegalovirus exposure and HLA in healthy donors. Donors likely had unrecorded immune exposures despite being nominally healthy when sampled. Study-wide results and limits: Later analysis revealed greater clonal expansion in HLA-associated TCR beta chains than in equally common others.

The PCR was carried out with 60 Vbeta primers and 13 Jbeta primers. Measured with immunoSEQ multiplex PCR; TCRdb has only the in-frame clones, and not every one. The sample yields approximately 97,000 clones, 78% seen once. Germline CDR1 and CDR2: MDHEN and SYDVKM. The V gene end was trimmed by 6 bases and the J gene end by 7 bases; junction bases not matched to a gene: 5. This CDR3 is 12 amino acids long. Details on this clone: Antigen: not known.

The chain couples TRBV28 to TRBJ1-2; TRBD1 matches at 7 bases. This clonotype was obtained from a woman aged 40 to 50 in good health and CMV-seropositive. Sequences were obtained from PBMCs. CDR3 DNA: TGTGCCAGCAGACTCGACAGGGTTGGCTACACCTTC. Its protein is CASRLDRVGYTF.